This section outlines one T cell receptor (beta chain) sequence together with its context. This clone was found a few times. Its specific antigen is unknown. No qualities accompany the bases; no much larger clone lies one base away. Patients with a history of autoimmune disease or receiving systemic immunosuppression were excluded from the trial. Peripheral blood for TCR sequencing was collected from all dose cohorts at baseline, on cycle 4 day 1, and on cycle 7 day 1. The samples were taken from a phase I, first-in-human, multicenter, open-label dose-escalation trial of ivuxolimab. The trial enrolled adults with locally advanced or metastatic head and neck squamous cell, hepatocellular, melanoma or renal cell carcinoma. CD4+ and CD8+ T cells were sorted separately from peripheral blood before TCR sequencing. Via the germline V gene, CDR1 is SGHRS and CDR2 YFSETQ. V is pruned by 3 bases and J by 2 bases, leaving 7 bases of the junction without a gene match. The CDR3 holds 15 amino acids from the cysteine to the phenylalanine. The sequence is cut down to CDR3 DNA, 45 bases in frame from base 1.

The data were taken from a study of OX40 agonist ivuxolimab in advanced cancers. At the level of the whole study: Ivuxolimab was a fully human IgG2 agonistic monoclonal antibody targeting the costimulatory receptor OX40 (CD134). Intravenous ivuxolimab was administered to patients every 2 weeks at six dose levels: 0.01, 0.1, 0.3, 1.5, 3 and 10 mg/kg. Of the approximately 54 patients in dose escalation, about 20 had hepatocellular carcinoma, roughly 15 had melanoma, 9 had renal cell carcinoma and 9 had head and neck cancer. In the dose-escalation cohort, 82.7% of patients were male, and the mean age was approximately 64 years, with a range of roughly 23 to 85. Patients were allowed to have had prior anti-PD-1, anti-PD-L1 or anti-CTLA-4 therapy, and 40% of the dose-escalation patients had been treated with checkpoint inhibitors. Partial responses occurred in three dose-escalation patients: two with cutaneous melanoma and one with hepatocellular carcinoma. The purpose of peripheral TCRbeta sequencing was to test whether ivuxolimab changed TCR sequence diversity and led to clonal T-cell expansion. The paper reports the monotherapy dose-escalation portion (N ≈ 50 patients) of the phase I ivuxolimab trial. Study-wide findings and limitations: On average, CD8+ T cells showed more expanded clones than CD4+ T cells after ivuxolimab. Low levels of normalized T-cell clonal expansion were also seen in some nonresponding patients. At doses of 0.1 to 3.0 mg/kg, clonal expansion of both CD4+ and CD8+ blood T cells was observed from baseline to week 6. Antigen specificity was not determined for the clonally expanded peripheral T cells. In the 0.1-3.0 mg/kg groups, partial responders had among the lowest normalized peripheral clonal expansion, particularly in CD8+ T cells.

To sequence the TCRbeta CDR3 region, genomic DNA was isolated from the sorted cells. TCRbeta CDR3 regions were sequenced using the immunoSEQ Assay. Held by TCRdb, this immuneACCESS table contains in-frame sequences only and omits some clones. Under half of the omission traces to an unresolved V gene where checked; the cause of the rest is unknown. The sample table records tens of thousands of clones; roughly 86% of these occur just once. In total, the top ten clones hold around 5.2% of the sample. Sample: CD4+ or CD8+ T cells sorted from blood, taken in a trial of the OX40 agonist ivuxolimab. The TCR comes from an adult with an advanced solid tumor such as melanoma, head and neck, liver or kidney cancer. The V gene is TRBV5-1 and the J gene is TRBJ2-5, and 7 bases in between align with TRBD1. The CDR3 sequence is CASSSGTVPQETQYF. The DNA sequence is as follows: TGCGCCAGCAGCTCCGGGACAGTACCTCAAGAGACCCAGTACTTC.